One sample yielded the 17 T cell receptor beta chains listed below, sequenced in a study of technical replicates of blood from a handful of donors. The protocol was immunoSEQ multiplex PCR, while the TCRdb copy is restricted to in-frame clones and leaves out a portion. The sample records 11,000 or so clones, around 93% being singletons. The sample taken for sequencing was PBMCs. All receptors derive from a human donor in good health.

CDR3 sequence (DNA): TGTGCCAGCAGTTTTTCCGGCCCTCTCGGGGAAAAACTGTTTTTT. Amino acid sequence: CASSFSGPLGEKLFF. This chain links TRBV27 with TRBJ1-4; D gene unclear. The CDR3 is made up of 15 amino acids. Per the germline V gene, CDR1 is MNHEY and CDR2 is SMNVEV (reference sequence). Trimming removed 3 bases at V and 8 bases at J, with 16 bases between.

There are a few counts of this clone. V is TRBV18 and J is TRBJ1-2, with D perhaps matching TRBD1 (5 bases). The germline V gene has CDR1 KGHSH and CDR2 LQKENI. Trimming took off 3 bases at V and 8 bases at J, with 16 bases between the two ends. This CDR3 has 14 residues. The CDR3: CASSPGLGVRGYTF. CDR3 bases: TGTGCCAGCTCACCGGGACTAGGCGTGCGGGGCTACACCTTC. The full variable domain, in which reference TRBV18 and TRBJ1-2 provide the parts outside the CDR3, is NAGVMQNPRHLVRRRGQEARLRCSPMKGHSHVYWYRQLPEEGLKFMVYLQKENIIDESGMPKERFSAEFPKEGPSILRIQQVVRGDSAAYFCASSPGLGVRGYTFGSGTRLTVV.

This clone showed up just once. The chain uses TRBV12-5 and TRBJ2-1, with TRBD2 matching over 8 bases. The CDR3 covers 21 residues. Germline V lookup: CDR1 LGHNT, CDR2 FRNRAP. With V trimmed by 0 bases and J by 5 bases, 21 bases remained unmatched. The CDR3 reads CASGLVRGLALGWRLNNEQFF. CDR3 bases: TGTGCTAGTGGTTTGGTACGTGGACTAGCCCTGGGTTGGAGGTTGAACAATGAGCAGTTCTTC.

V usage is TRBV6-1 and J usage is TRBJ2-1, with 10 bases lining up with TRBD2. Germline V gene sequence: CDR1 MNHNS, CDR2 SASEGT. The CDR3 has 18 residues. The junction had 13 bases not matched to a gene; V was cut back by 1 base and J by 7 bases. This chain's CDR3 is CASSEVASGRAVGNEQFF. The CDR3, as DNA: TGTGCCAGCAGTGAAGTAGCCAGCGGGAGGGCCGTTGGGAATGAGCAGTTCTTC.

This clone has only one observation. V is TRBV30 and J is TRBJ2-3, with TRBD1 matching over 7 bases. CDR3 length equals 13 residues. Trimming at V came to 8 bases and at J to 1 base, leaving 6 bases not matched to a gene. Germline assignment: CDR1 GTSNPN and CDR2 SVGIG (reference sequence). The CDR3 is CAREGGGTDTQYF. In nucleotides, the CDR3 is TGTGCCCGGGAAGGGGGCGGCACAGATACGCAGTATTTT. Drawing the rest from reference TRBV30 and TRBJ2-3, the complete variable domain is SQTIHQWPATLVQPVGSPLSLECTVEGTSNPNLYWYRQAAGRGLQLLFYSVGIGQISSEVPQNLSASRPQDRQFILSSKKLLLSDSGFYLCAREGGGTDTQYFGPGTRLTVL.

The CDR3 reads CASSASGPTDTQYF. Written as DNA, the CDR3 is TGCGCCAGCAGCGCTAGCGGCCCCACAGATACGCAGTATTTT. The V gene is TRBV10-1, the J gene TRBJ2-3, with 7 bases identical to TRBD2. Germline trimming cut 6 bases from V and 2 bases from J; bases unmatched to any gene: 5. Germline V lookup: CDR1 WNHNN, CDR2 SYGVQD (reference sequence). CDR3 length: 14 amino acids.

A single count supports this clone. V gene TRBV6-6 combines with J gene TRBJ2-1; 12 positions agree with TRBD2. V lost 6 bases to trimming and J lost 0 bases; unmatched junction nucleotides: 3. The CDR3 is made up of 16 amino acids. Germline V lookup: CDR1 MNHNY, CDR2 SVGAGI (reference sequence). CDR3 amino acids: CASRRGLAGSYNEQFF. CDR3 DNA sequence: TGTGCCAGCAGGAGGGGACTAGCGGGCTCCTACAATGAGCAGTTCTTC.

In its sample, this clone was seen a few times. V gene TRBV29-1 combines with J gene TRBJ1-1; no reliable D call. This CDR3 comprises 12 residues. Germline V CDR1 and CDR2: SQVTM, ANQGSEA. Trimming stripped 7 bases from V and 0 bases from J, with 9 bases between. The CDR3 coding sequence is TGCAGCGCCCGCGGATTGAACACTGAAGCTTTCTTT. This encodes CSARGLNTEAFF.

The chain carries TRBV29-1 and TRBJ1-1; 7 bases agree with TRBD1. Losses at the gene ends were 4 bases for V and 4 bases for J; bases not matched to a gene: 9. Germline CDR1 is SQVTM and CDR2 is ANQGSEA. The CDR3 is 14 amino acids. This CDR3 reads CSVGRDSRGTEAFF. DNA for the CDR3: TGCAGCGTTGGAAGGGACAGTCGAGGCACTGAAGCTTTCTTT.

The chain recombines TRBV7-6 with TRBJ2-1, with 11 bases lining up with TRBD2. CDR1 SGHVS and CDR2 FNYEAQ come from the germline V gene. The CDR3 is 17 residues long. Unmatched junction bases numbered 10, after V lost 0 bases and J lost 9 bases. The CDR3 DNA reads TGTGCCAGCAGCTTAGCGCTACTAGCGGGAGCGATGGGTGAGCAGTTCTTC. This sequence encodes CASSLALLAGAMGEQFF.

The chain recombines TRBV6-6 with TRBJ2-1; weak D call: TRBD2 (6 bases). Germline V CDR1 and CDR2: MNHNY, SVGAGI (reference sequence). Trimming shortened V by 6 bases and J by 0 bases, and 12 bases separated the two germline ends. CDR3 length: 15 amino acids. CDR3 DNA: TGTGCCAGCAGCCCTACTAGCTCCTCCTACAATGAGCAGTTCTTC. Its translation: CASSPTSSSYNEQFF.

This clone was seen a single time. V usage is TRBV29-1 and J usage is TRBJ2-2; 7 bases are shared with TRBD1. The V gene end was trimmed by 6 bases and the J gene end by 4 bases; junction bases not matched to a gene: 5. The CDR3 has 13 residues. CDR1 and CDR2 from the germline V gene are SQVTM and ANQGSEA. CDR3 bases: TGCAGCGTCGGGAACAGGGGCACCGGGGAGCTGTTTTTT. Protein: CSVGNRGTGELFF.

The CDR3 nucleotides read TGTGCCAGCAGTGTTACAGGGGGAACGGGCACTGAAGCTTTCTTT. It specifies CASSVTGGTGTEAFF. This sequence joins TRBV6-1 and TRBJ1-1; 8 bases align to TRBD1. Germline loops: CDR1 MNHNS, CDR2 SASEGT. V lost 4 bases and J lost 4; bases outside the gene matches: 8. This CDR3 has 15 residues.

This rearrangement joins TRBV7-9 to TRBJ2-2; no firm D call. The germline V gene has CDR1 SEHNR and CDR2 FQNEAQ (reference sequence). The CDR3 has 13 residues. The V end was cut by 4 bases, the J end by 6 bases, with 9 bases between. The CDR3 spells CASSSILAGELFF. DNA of the CDR3: TGTGCCAGCAGCTCCATTCTAGCCGGGGAGCTGTTTTTT.

V and J are TRBV2 and TRBJ1-2, with 11 bases aligning to TRBD1. CDR1 and CDR2 from the germline V gene are SNHLY and FYNNEI. V lost 4 bases to trimming and J lost 0 bases; unmatched junction nucleotides: 4. This CDR3 has 16 residues. For the CDR3, the DNA is TGTGCCAGCAGTGGGGGACAGGGGGGAGCTAACTATGGCTACACCTTC. As protein: CASSGGQGGANYGYTF.

The chain carries TRBV5-1 and TRBJ2-1, with D maybe TRBD2 (7 bases). There are 14 residues in the CDR3. Trimming left V 4 bases short and J 10 bases short, with 18 bases between. Germline V gene lookup returns CDR1 SGHRS and CDR2 YFSETQ. CDR3 nucleotide sequence: TGCGCCAGCAGCCAGGCTAGCGGAGGGGGGGAGCAGTTCTTC. It codes for CASSQASGGGEQFF.

The chain links TRBV6-1 to TRBJ1-3, with D uncertain. V was pared by 8 bases and J by 0 bases, with 8 bases between. The CDR3 is 13 residues long. Per germline, CDR1 MNHNS and CDR2 SASEGT. The CDR3 loop reads CASSGTSGNTIYF. CDR3 sequence (DNA): TGTGCCAGCTCTGGCACCTCTGGAAACACCATATATTTT.